The 31 T cell receptor beta chains below all came from one sample that was sequenced in a study of blood T cell repertoires in COVID-19. Profiled with immunoSEQ multiplex PCR; TCRdb holds only in-frame clones, not every one. The top ten clones hold less than 6.5% of a sample with about 220,000 clones, approximately 81% of them seen once. Sequenced sample: peripheral blood. The receptors were gathered from a woman aged 55-70 years who had recovered from COVID-19.

The genes are TRBV2 and TRBJ2-1; 9 nucleotides line up with TRBD2. J gave up 5 bases and V 7 bases, and 12 bases lay outside the gene matches. CDR3 length: 16 residues. CDR1 and CDR2 from the germline V gene are SNHLY and FYNNEI. Written as DNA, the CDR3 is TGTGCCAGCATTCCGGTACGGCGGGGGGGTCACAATGAGCAGTTCTTC. Translating gives CASIPVRRGGHNEQFF.

The chain joins TRBV18 to TRBJ2-5, with D possibly TRBD2 on 6 matching bases. Germline V gene lookup returns CDR1 KGHSH and CDR2 LQKENI. The CDR3 totals 13 residues. Trimming removed 3 bases from V and 3 bases from J, with 8 bases in between. Written as DNA, the CDR3 is TGTGCCAGCTCACCCACTAGCAAAGAGACCCAGTACTTC. Amino acids: CASSPTSKETQYF.

The chain uses TRBV29-1 and TRBJ1-5; a weak D match, TRBD1 (5 bases). This CDR3 is built from 14 residues. Germline CDR1 and CDR2: SQVTM and ANQGSEA. Trimming took off 3 bases at V and 2 bases at J, with 11 bases between the two ends. CDR3 region: CSVDGGGGNQPQHF. CDR3 nucleotides: TGCAGCGTTGATGGGGGGGGAGGCAATCAGCCCCAGCATTTT.

This clone is a singleton in its sample. The chain couples TRBV19 to TRBJ2-2; 10 nucleotides agree with TRBD1. The CDR3 covers 16 residues. Germline V lookup: CDR1 LNHDA, CDR2 SQIVND (reference sequence). Trimming removed 7 bases from V and 4 bases from J; junction bases left unmatched: 9. The CDR3 DNA reads as TGTGCCAGTAAAAGTTTGGGACAGGGGAGCACCGGGGAGCTGTTTTTT. Its translation: CASKSLGQGSTGELFF.

The chain links TRBV3-1 (or the pseudogene TRBV3-2) to TRBJ2-6, with 7 bases identical to TRBD1. CDR1 LGHDT and CDR2 YNNKEL come from the germline V gene (reference sequence). The junction had 3 bases not matched to a gene; V was cut back by 6 bases and J by 1 base. The CDR3 contains 15 residues. CDR3 DNA: TGTGCCAGCAGACAACAGGGGTCTGGGGCCAACGTCCTGACTTTC. Translated, it gives CASRQQGSGANVLTF.

This clone was seen more than once but under ten times. The chain employs TRBV6-1 and TRBJ2-7, with D possibly being TRBD2 (7 bases). Germline CDR1 reads MNHNS; CDR2 reads SASEGT. V lost 3 bases to trimming and J lost 5 bases, with 14 bases between them. The CDR3 totals 14 residues. The CDR3 sequence: CASSDRGAYDEQYF. CDR3 nucleotide sequence: TGTGCCAGCAGTGACCGGGGGGCGTACGACGAGCAGTACTTC.

The V call is TRBV19, the J call TRBJ2-7; D possibly corresponds to TRBD2 (6 bases). Trimming took 11 bases from V and 0 from J, leaving 17 bases between them. Germline lookup yields CDR1 LNHDA and CDR2 SQIVND (reference sequence). The CDR3 spans 14 residues. The CDR3 DNA follows: TGTGCCTCCTCCCGGGACTCGAGCTCCTACGAGCAGTACTTC. This gives the protein CASSRDSSSYEQYF.

This clone was counted between two and nine times. This chain uses TRBV4-1 with TRBJ1-2; 7 bases agree with TRBD1. This CDR3 comprises 16 residues. Per germline, CDR1 MGHRA and CDR2 YSYEKL. The junction had 9 bases not matched to a gene; V was cut back by 1 base and J by 4 bases. CDR3 nucleotide sequence: TGCGCCAGCAGCCAAGGGGGGATCGACAGGGCCTATGGCTACACCTTC. Its protein is CASSQGGIDRAYGYTF.

The V gene is TRBV19, the J gene TRBJ2-3, with D tentatively TRBD2 (6 bases). The V and J ends lost 1 base and 1 base respectively, with 6 bases between them. This CDR3 is built from 14 residues. Germline CDR1 is LNHDA and CDR2 is SQIVND (reference sequence). CDR3 in DNA: TGTGCCAGTAGTATAGCGGGGGGCACAGATACGCAGTATTTT. Protein: CASSIAGGTDTQYF.

The CDR3 spells CASSPGLAVSTDTQYF. The CDR3 coding sequence is TGTGCCAGCAGCCCGGGGCTAGCGGTAAGCACAGATACGCAGTATTTT. The chain links TRBV9 to TRBJ2-3; TRBD2 matches at 7 bases. The germline CDR1 and CDR2 sequences are SGDLS and YYNGEE. This CDR3 comprises 16 residues. Trimming took 4 bases from V and 0 from J; bases not matched to a gene: 8.

The chain couples TRBV3-1 (or the pseudogene TRBV3-2) to TRBJ1-2; 7 nucleotides agree with TRBD1. Per germline, CDR1 LGHDT and CDR2 YNNKEL (reference sequence). Trimming removed 3 bases from V and 1 base from J; junction bases left unmatched: 14. The CDR3 extends over 18 amino acids. In DNA, the CDR3 is TGTGCCAGCAGCCACCCCCGCCTCGCAGGGGGAGATAACTATGGCTACACCTTC. It specifies CASSHPRLAGGDNYGYTF.

This clone was recorded a few times. V and J are TRBV7-9 and TRBJ2-2; 7 bases map to TRBD2. The CDR3 runs to 14 residues. V lost 3 bases to trimming and J lost 5 bases; unmatched junction nucleotides: 3. From germline, CDR1 is SEHNR and CDR2 FQNEAQ (reference sequence). The CDR3 here is CASSFQGGTGELFF. Here the CDR3 DNA reads TGTGCCAGCAGCTTCCAGGGAGGGACCGGGGAGCTGTTTTTT.

The rearrangement joins TRBV5-1 to TRBJ2-1; 10 bases align to TRBD2. Trimming at V came to 4 bases and at J to 7 bases, leaving 8 bases not matched to a gene. CDR3 length: 15 amino acids. Looked up from germline, CDR1 is SGHRS and CDR2 is YFSETQ. The CDR3 DNA sequence: TGCGCCAGCAGCGTACTTACTAGCGGGGAGAATGAGCAGTTCTTC. Translated, it gives CASSVLTSGENEQFF.

The chain links TRBV19 to TRBJ1-6; no definite D call. This CDR3 region has 16 residues. V was shortened by 7 bases and J by 8 bases, with 21 bases between the two germline ends. Per the germline V gene, CDR1 is LNHDA and CDR2 is SQIVND (reference sequence). CDR3 in amino acids: CASKGGAGPRDSPLHF. CDR3 nucleotide sequence: TGTGCCAGTAAAGGAGGCGCGGGTCCCCGCGATTCACCCCTCCACTTT.

The chain is built from TRBV5-1 and TRBJ2-1; 10 nucleotides align to TRBD1. Per the germline V gene, CDR1 is SGHRS and CDR2 is YFSETQ. V shed 3 bases, J shed 6 bases, and the junction held 12 bases outside the gene matches. CDR3 length: 17 amino acids. CDR3 DNA sequence: TGCGCCAGCAGCTCCTCTACCGGACAGGGGGTGGGCAATGAGCAGTTCTTC. Residues: CASSSSTGQGVGNEQFF.

This chain connects TRBV30 to TRBJ1-1, with a tentative D call TRBD1 (5 bases). Germline CDR1 and CDR2: GTSNPN and SVGIG (reference sequence). V dropped 1 base and J dropped 4 bases, with 10 bases sitting between them. The length of the CDR3 is 13 residues. The CDR3 reads CAWSARGGTEAFF. CDR3 sequence (DNA): TGTGCCTGGAGTGCCCGGGGGGGCACTGAAGCTTTCTTT.

The gene calls are TRBV9 and TRBJ2-2; D remains ambiguous. V lost 0 bases and J lost 1, with 7 bases in between. The CDR3 has 15 residues. In germline, CDR1 is SGDLS, CDR2 YYNGEE. CDR3 bases: TGTGCCAGCAGCGTAGGTGGCTGGAACACCGGGGAGCTGTTTTTT. It yields the protein CASSVGGWNTGELFF.

The V call is TRBV7-8, the J call TRBJ2-3; D not certain. CDR1 is SGHVS, CDR2 FQNEAQ, per germline. The ends were cut back, 0 bases at V and 1 base at J, with 14 bases in the middle. The CDR3 contains 17 residues. The CDR3 coding sequence is TGTGCCAGCAGCTTAGCGAGTCTAGGCAGAGGCACAGATACGCAGTATTTT. Its protein product is CASSLASLGRGTDTQYF.

The chain joins TRBV7-8 to TRBJ2-7; maybe TRBD1 (5 bases). The germline gives CDR1 SGHVS, CDR2 FQNEAQ. Trimming stripped 5 bases from V and 2 bases from J, with 22 bases between. This CDR3 is built from 17 residues. The CDR3 DNA reads as TGTGCCAGCAGCCCCCAGGGTGGGGTTTGGGTGACCTACGAGCAGTACTTC. It is translated as CASSPQGGVWVTYEQYF.

The chain combines TRBV5-6 with TRBJ2-7, with 10 bases lining up with TRBD1. Germline V CDR1 and CDR2: SGHDT, YYEEEE. The V and J ends lost 4 bases and 3 bases, in that order; junction bases with no gene match: 7. This CDR3 has 15 residues. CDR3 sequence reads: CASSHGDRGGYEQYF. DNA of the CDR3: TGTGCCAGCAGCCATGGGGACAGGGGCGGCTACGAGCAGTACTTC.

The chain is built from TRBV4-2 and TRBJ2-2; possible D gene TRBD1, 5 bases. Germline CDR1 LGHNA, CDR2 YNFKEQ. Trimming took 0 bases from V and 0 from J, leaving 8 bases between them. The CDR3 spans 16 residues. CDR3 bases: TGTGCCAGCAGCCAAGATCCACAGGCGAACACCGGGGAGCTGTTTTTT. This translates into CASSQDPQANTGELFF.

V and J are TRBV10-3 and TRBJ1-1, with 10 positions matching TRBD1. Per germline, CDR1 ENHRY and CDR2 SYGVKD. This CDR3 spans 14 amino acids. V lost 5 bases, J lost 7 bases, and 7 bases stayed unmatched. DNA of the CDR3: TGTGCCATCAGTAATGGACAGGGGGTTGTTGAAGCTTTCTTT. Encoded protein: CAISNGQGVVEAFF.

The V call is TRBV6-5, the J call TRBJ1-5; 8 bases align to TRBD1. Germline lookup yields CDR1 MNHEY and CDR2 SVGAGI. Unmatched junction bases numbered 4, after V lost 2 bases and J lost 4 bases. This CDR3 region has 15 residues. The CDR3 here is CASSYGQGANQPQHF. The CDR3 bases are TGTGCCAGCAGTTACGGGCAGGGGGCAAATCAGCCCCAGCATTTT.

The genes are TRBV5-4 and TRBJ2-5, with D hard to call. This CDR3 region has 12 residues. V lost 2 bases and J lost 3, with 5 bases in between. The germline gives CDR1 SGHNT, CDR2 YYREEE (reference sequence). DNA for the CDR3: TGTGCCAGCAGCTTTCCGGAAGAGACCCAGTACTTC. This codes for CASSFPEETQYF.

This clone was found a few times. V and J are TRBV27 and TRBJ1-5; tentatively, D is TRBD1 (5 bases). CDR3 length: 13 amino acids. V dropped 4 bases and J dropped 8 bases, with 12 bases sitting between them. The germline CDR1 and CDR2 sequences are MNHEY and SMNVEV (reference sequence). Here the CDR3 reads CASSWGGTEPQHF. In DNA form, the CDR3 reads TGTGCCAGCAGTTGGGGAGGGACTGAGCCCCAGCATTTT.

The gene calls are TRBV2 and TRBJ1-5; 10 bases fit TRBD1. From germline, CDR1 is SNHLY and CDR2 FYNNEI. The CDR3 is made up of 15 amino acids. The junction had 2 bases not matched to a gene; V was cut back by 6 bases and J by 0 bases. CDR3 amino acids: CASSRDRGSNQPQHF. The CDR3 DNA reads TGTGCCAGCAGCCGGGACAGGGGTAGCAATCAGCCCCAGCATTTT.

The V gene is TRBV6-5, the J gene TRBJ2-1; 10 bases map to TRBD1. The CDR3 length is 14 residues. CDR1 is MNHEY and CDR2 is SVGAGI in the germline V gene. Trimming removed 7 bases from V and 7 bases from J; junction bases left unmatched: 7. The CDR3 here is CASTGTGVQNEQFF. The CDR3 nucleotides read TGTGCCAGCACAGGGACAGGGGTTCAAAATGAGCAGTTCTTC.

The CDR3 DNA is TGTGCCAGTAGTGCGTCGGACAGGGGGGACACTGAAGCTTTCTTT. Amino acids: CASSASDRGDTEAFF. This chain uses TRBV19 with TRBJ1-1; the match to TRBD1 covers 10 bases. V dropped 5 bases and J dropped 3; count of bases not matched to a gene: 6. Germline V gene lookup returns CDR1 LNHDA and CDR2 SQIVND (reference sequence). The CDR3 is 15 amino acids.

The chain carries TRBV5-1 and TRBJ2-5; 8 bases are a match to TRBD2. V was pared by 3 bases and J by 1 base, with 2 bases of the junction left unmatched. This CDR3 is built from 14 residues. Germline CDR1 is SGHRS and CDR2 is YFSETQ. CDR3 loop: CASSSGGFQETQYF. Here the CDR3 DNA reads TGCGCCAGCAGCTCGGGGGGGTTCCAAGAGACCCAGTACTTC.

This chain joins TRBV7-2 and TRBJ1-2, with D perhaps TRBD1 (5 bases). The CDR3 runs 15 residues. CDR1 and CDR2 from the germline V gene are SGHTA and FQGNSA. The ends were cut back, 5 bases at V and 2 bases at J, with 15 bases in the middle. The CDR3 protein is CASSQRGGFNYGYTF. CDR3 DNA: TGTGCCAGCAGCCAACGGGGGGGATTCAACTATGGCTACACCTTC. The whole variable domain, filled in from reference TRBV7-2 and TRBJ1-2, reads GAGVSQSPSNKVTEKGKDVELRCDPISGHTALYWYRQSLGQGLEFLIYFQGNSAPDKSGLPSDRFSAERTGGSVSTLTIQRTQQEDSAVYLCASSQRGGFNYGYTFGSGTRLTVV.

The chain recombines TRBV4-2 with TRBJ2-3, with D possibly TRBD2 on 6 matching bases. Trimming cost V 0 bases and J 5 bases, with 6 bases left between them. Germline CDR1 LGHNA, CDR2 YNFKEQ. The length of the CDR3 is 13 residues. CDR3 sequence (DNA): TGTGCCAGCAGCCAAGAGGGGGGAGATACGCAGTATTTT. Amino acids: CASSQEGGDTQYF.